What follows are 8 T cell receptor beta chains derived from one specimen sequenced in a study of vaccination and CD4 T cells after COVID-19. For these receptors, no antigen is known. Sequence data for DNA of cultured CD4+ T cells were generated by the Oncomine TCR Beta short-read assay. TCRdb re-called the PCR reads through MiXCR, storing one row per CDR3 protein. The sample has some 13,000 distinct CDR3 sequences; under 50% are singletons. Specified treatment: 10-day PBMC culture with coronavirus spike peptide pools or control peptides (ViraFEST assay). Sequenced input: CD4+ T cells from blood, cultured in vitro. The receptors shown here come from a human donor who had recovered from COVID-19.

The chain uses TRBV9 and TRBJ2-5, with 9 bases matching TRBD2. The J segment lost 4 bases and the V segment lost 0 bases, leaving 4 bases of the junction unmatched. Germline V CDR1 and CDR2: SGDLS, YYNGEE. The CDR3 loop spans 15 amino acids. This CDR3 is CASSVVSGRPETQYF. The CDR3 bases are TGTGCCAGCAGCGTAGTCAGCGGGAGGCCAGAGACCCAGTACTTC. Full variable domain (rest looked up from reference TRBV9 and TRBJ2-5): DSGVTQTPKHLITATGQRVTLRCSPRSGDLSVYWYQQSLDQGLQFLIQYYNGEERAKGNILERFSAQQFPDLHSELNLSSLELGDSALYFCASSVVSGRPETQYFGPGTRLLVL.

The CDR3 here is CSANRGERRNTIYF. The CDR3, as DNA: TGCAGTGCTAATAGGGGTGAAAGAAGAAACACCATATATTTT. V is TRBV20-1 and J is TRBJ1-3; the D gene is possibly TRBD1 (5 bases). Germline V gene data show CDR1 as DFQATT and CDR2 as SNEGSKA (reference sequence). The CDR3 sequence is 14 residues long. V was trimmed by 4 bases and J by 5 bases, leaving 15 bases between them.

The chain couples TRBV29-1 to TRBJ1-1; possibly TRBD1 for D (5 bases). This CDR3 has 13 residues. Trimming took 4 bases from V and 1 from J, leaving 10 bases between them. Per the germline V gene, CDR1 is SQVTM and CDR2 is ANQGSEA. In DNA, the CDR3 is TGCAGCGTTGCCGGGGCGACGAACACTGAAGCTTTCTTT. This translates into CSVAGATNTEAFF.

This clonotype has only a few counts. The genes are TRBV11-2 and TRBJ2-5, with TRBD2 matching 7 bases. The germline CDR1 and CDR2 sequences are SGHAT and FQNNGV. The CDR3 totals 15 residues. Trimming took 5 bases from V and 5 from J; bases not matched to a gene: 11. CDR3 DNA: TGTGCCAGCAGCCCATCCACCGCGGGGGTGGAGACCCAGTACTTC. It translates to CASSPSTAGVETQYF.

The chain is built from TRBV4-2 and TRBJ2-7; a possible D gene is TRBD1 (6 bases). This CDR3 is 15 amino acids long. Germline CDR1 reads LGHNA; CDR2 reads YNFKEQ. V gave up 1 base and J gave up 5 bases, with 15 bases separating them. CDR3 sequence: CASSQAEAGAHEQYF. The CDR3 coding sequence is TGTGCCAGCAGCCAAGCAGAGGCAGGGGCCCACGAGCAGTACTTC.

V and J are TRBV7-9 and TRBJ2-5; D remains unclear. The CDR3 has 13 residues. V was clipped by 3 bases and J by 2 bases, with 7 bases between them. Germline CDR1 SEHNR, CDR2 FQNEAQ (reference sequence). As DNA, the CDR3 is TGTGCCAGCAGCTTCCCAGCGCAAGAGACCCAGTACTTC. Its protein product is CASSFPAQETQYF.

This sequence joins TRBV5-4 and TRBJ1-2; the D is unclear. The CDR3 has 15 amino acids. V gave up 0 bases and J gave up 0 bases, with 9 bases separating them. Germline assignment: CDR1 SGHNT and CDR2 YYREEE (reference sequence). The CDR3 DNA reads TGTGCCAGCAGCTTGGGACAAGACTCTAACTATGGCTACACCTTC. Its protein is CASSLGQDSNYGYTF.

This chain joins TRBV20-1 and TRBJ2-1; the match to TRBD2 covers 12 bases. The V gene end was trimmed by 3 bases and the J gene end by 15 bases; junction bases not matched to a gene: 21. The CDR3 loop spans 17 amino acids. Germline CDR1 and CDR2: DFQATT and SNEGSKA (reference sequence). CDR3 region: CSARTSGRASDEMRAFF. CDR3 in DNA: TGCAGTGCTAGGACTAGCGGGAGAGCCTCCGACGAAATGAGAGCGTTCTTC.